These T cell receptor beta chains were read from a single sample in a study of cytotoxic CD8 clonotypes in ibrutinib-treated CLL. Repertoires were generated with immunoSEQ multiplex PCR, while TCRdb's copy carries only in-frame clones and drops some. The repertoire holds tens of thousands of clones, with approximately 70% as singletons. Sequencing was performed on PBMCs, taken after 12 months of ibrutinib treatment. The receptor source for this set is a human donor with chronic lymphocytic leukemia. CDR3s include the opening cysteine and the closing phenylalanine or tryptophan. A D gene is named only where the DNA matches it firmly. Size values are once, few and many counts, or a class for expanded clones, and some rows have none.

D	V	size	J	DNA	CDR3
NA	TRBV7-9	few	TRBJ1-2	TGTGCCAGCAGCTCAGGGACTGTTCCCAACTATGGCTACACCTTC	CASSSGTVPNYGYTF
TRBD1	TRBV5-4	NA	TRBJ1-5	TGTGCCAGCAGCTTTCAGGGGGCTGGCCAGCCCCAGCATTTT	CASSFQGAGQPQHF
TRBD1	TRBV11-3	NA	TRBJ2-7	TGTGCCAGCAGCTTAGGGGGGACAGGGAGTTCTGACGAGCAGTACTTC	CASSLGGTGSSDEQYF
NA	TRBV18	NA	TRBJ1-3	TGTGCCAGCTCACCGTGGATGAAGGGAAACACCATATATTTT	CASSPWMKGNTIYF
NA	TRBV6-5	NA	TRBJ1-5	TGTGCCAGCAGGGAACAGGGTGGGGGCAATCAGCCCCAGCATTTT	CASREQGGGNQPQHF
TRBD1	TRBV6-1	NA	TRBJ2-7	TGTGCCAGCAGTGAAGTGGGGGCCGGGACAGGGGCCTACGAGCAGTACTTC	CASSEVGAGTGAYEQYF
NA	TRBV9	once	TRBJ1-3	TGTGCCAGCAGCGTAGCATCCCGGGGGGTTGGAAACACCATATATTTT	CASSVASRGVGNTIYF
NA	TRBV18	NA	TRBJ1-6	TGTGCCAGCTCACCACCTACGGACGGTAATTCACCCCTCCACTTT	CASSPPTDGNSPLHF
TRBD1	TRBV6-5	NA	TRBJ1-2	TGTGCCAGCAGTGTTATTGAGACAGGGGGCTTTGGCTACACCTTC	CASSVIETGGFGYTF
NA	TRBV6-1	NA	TRBJ1-5	TGTGCCAGCAGTGAAGCGGGACATACCTATAGCAATCAGCCCCAGCATTTT	CASSEAGHTYSNQPQHF
NA	TRBV30	once	TRBJ1-4	TGTGCCTGGAGTGCAGACTGGGGGGGACACCAGAAGGGCCGGGACAATGAAAAACTGTTTTTT	CAWSADWGGHQKGRDNEKLFF
NA	TRBV5-6	NA	TRBJ1-2	TGTGCCAGCAGCTTCGGCGGGGTTGGGTATGGCTACACCTTC	CASSFGGVGYGYTF
NA	TRBV5-5	NA	TRBJ2-7	TGTGCCAGCAGCTCGCGGGACAGCTACTACGAGCAGTACTTC	CASSSRDSYYEQYF
NA	TRBV5-4	few	TRBJ2-1	TGTGCCACCACAGGGGAGGGGGATGAGCAGTTCTTC	CATTGEGDEQFF
NA	TRBV13	NA	TRBJ2-5	TGTGCCAGCAGCTTAGTGGGTGTCGAGACCCAGTACTTC	CASSLVGVETQYF
TRBD1	TRBV27	few	TRBJ2-5	TGTGCCAGCTCCCCCCGGGACAGGGTAGAGACCCAGTACTTC	CASSPRDRVETQYF
NA	TRBV5-4	NA	TRBJ2-2	TGTGCCAGCAGCTTCCTAGCGAACACCGGGGAGCTGTTTTTT	CASSFLANTGELFF